The subject of this entry is one T cell receptor (beta chain). In the study's own analysis: It was from reference gene primer amplification that nucleated cell counts were estimated. Assay: immunoSEQ multiplex PCR; the TCRdb copy retains only in-frame clones and omits some. That table is the source of V, J and clone size, and D and trimming were worked out from the DNA. Altogether nearly 25,000 clones are present, over 60% being singletons, with the ten largest covering approximately 45%. This entry comes from a study of blood T cell repertoires in COVID-19. In the study overall: PBMCs, B-cell-depleted T cells, or T cells provided the cDNA or gDNA that made up the material.

Sequencing was done on a sample of peripheral blood. This receptor was taken from an elderly woman with acute or convalescent COVID-19.

The CDR3 loop reads CASSLDSGYNSPLHF. As DNA, the CDR3 is TGCGCCAGCAGCTTGGACTCCGGTTATAATTCACCCCTCCACTTT. The chain uses TRBV5-1 and TRBJ1-6; D gene uncertain. CDR3 size: 15 residues. Trimming left V 0 bases short and J 4 bases short, with 8 bases between. Germline V gene sequence: CDR1 SGHRS, CDR2 YFSETQ.